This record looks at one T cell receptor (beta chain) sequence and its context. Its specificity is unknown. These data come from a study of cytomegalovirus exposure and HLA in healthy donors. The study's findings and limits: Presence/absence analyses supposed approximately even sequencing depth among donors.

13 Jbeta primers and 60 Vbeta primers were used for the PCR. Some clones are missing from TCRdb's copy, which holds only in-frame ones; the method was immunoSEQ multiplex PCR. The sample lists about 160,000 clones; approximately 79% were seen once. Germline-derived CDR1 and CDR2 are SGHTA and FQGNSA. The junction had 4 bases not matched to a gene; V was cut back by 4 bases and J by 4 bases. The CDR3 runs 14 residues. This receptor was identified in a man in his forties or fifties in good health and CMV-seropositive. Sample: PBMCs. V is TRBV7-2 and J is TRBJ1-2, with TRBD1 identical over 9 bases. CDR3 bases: TGTGCCAGCAGCTGGGACAGGGATGGCTATGGCTACACCTTC. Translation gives CASSWDRDGYGYTF. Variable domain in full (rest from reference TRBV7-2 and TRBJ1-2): GAGVSQSPSNKVTEKGKDVELRCDPISGHTALYWYRQSLGQGLEFLIYFQGNSAPDKSGLPSDRFSAERTGGSVSTLTIQRTQQEDSAVYLCASSWDRDGYGYTFGSGTRLTVV.